This TCR beta chain is from a study of T cell responses to AZD1222 COVID-19 vaccine. Overall study findings and caveats: Repertoires in all cases were sampled only once the peak T cell response had passed. Dominant at 160-218 and 743-854, vaccine-associated CD4 TCRs also spanned spike. White British donors predominated, females outnumbered males, and clonal diversity was possibly underestimated. Just a handful of people given AZD1222 tested seropositive at baseline.

Assay: immunoSEQ multiplex PCR; the TCRdb copy retains only in-frame clones and omits some. The profile shows about 150,000 clones, roughly nine tenths of them singletons. V lost 4 bases and J lost 5, with 11 bases in between. The CDR3 spans 13 residues. A word on this clone: Its antigen is unknown.

The sequencing used peripheral blood, collected on day 0 of AZD1222 vaccination. This chain uses TRBV12-3 or TRBV12-4 with TRBJ1-1; a weak D match, TRBD1 (6 bases). The TCR comes from an adult in good health. The CDR3 DNA reads as TGTGCCAGCAGTTCTCAGGGGAGAACTGAAGCTTTCTTT. It yields the protein CASSSQGRTEAFF.